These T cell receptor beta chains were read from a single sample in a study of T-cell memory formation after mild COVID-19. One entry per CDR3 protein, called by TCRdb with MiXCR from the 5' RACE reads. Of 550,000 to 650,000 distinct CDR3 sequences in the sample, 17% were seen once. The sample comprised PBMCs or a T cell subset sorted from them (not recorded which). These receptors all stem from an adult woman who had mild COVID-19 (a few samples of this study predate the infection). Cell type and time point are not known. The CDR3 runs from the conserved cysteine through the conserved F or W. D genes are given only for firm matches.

CDR3 protein: CASSLAGGGNPEAFF; V gene: TRBV7-8; J gene: TRBJ1-1; D gene: NA
CDR3 protein: CASSHTPGTGGNEQFF; V gene: TRBV6-1; J gene: TRBJ2-1; D gene: TRBD1
CDR3 protein: CATSGKTGPDTQYF; V gene: TRBV15; J gene: TRBJ2-3; D gene: TRBD1
CDR3 protein: CASSFPGGGYTF; V gene: TRBV27; J gene: TRBJ1-2; D gene: NA
CDR3 protein: CASSGDRDSRSVGYTF; V gene: TRBV25-1; J gene: TRBJ1-2; D gene: TRBD1
CDR3 protein: CASSPLSVAGGSDTQYF; V gene: TRBV18; J gene: TRBJ2-3; D gene: TRBD2
CDR3 protein: CASSYGQNALEQYF; V gene: TRBV6-5; J gene: TRBJ2-7; D gene: NA
CDR3 protein: CASSLAALNTEAFF; V gene: TRBV7-9; J gene: TRBJ1-1; D gene: NA
CDR3 protein: CASSYGDGRLFSNQPQHF; V gene: TRBV6-2/TRBV6-3; J gene: TRBJ1-5; D gene: NA
CDR3 protein: CASSLARQDYGYTF; V gene: TRBV12-3/TRBV12-4; J gene: TRBJ1-2; D gene: NA
CDR3 protein: CASSQMGGRGETQYF; V gene: TRBV11-3; J gene: TRBJ2-5; D gene: NA
CDR3 protein: CSVLLGAYEQYF; V gene: TRBV29-1; J gene: TRBJ2-7; D gene: NA
CDR3 protein: CASSYSLLAGHSNQPQHF; V gene: TRBV6-2/TRBV6-3; J gene: TRBJ1-5; D gene: NA
CDR3 protein: CSASQGLAGIEQFF; V gene: TRBV20-1; J gene: TRBJ2-1; D gene: TRBD2
CDR3 protein: CASSLADASVYGYTF; V gene: TRBV7-2; J gene: TRBJ1-2; D gene: NA
CDR3 protein: CAIPQRPPDATNYGYTF; V gene: TRBV7-9; J gene: TRBJ1-2; D gene: NA
CDR3 protein: CASSLEARGRTGELFF; V gene: TRBV5-1; J gene: TRBJ2-2; D gene: NA
CDR3 protein: CASSNPGQGNTIYF; V gene: TRBV5-1; J gene: TRBJ1-3; D gene: TRBD1